This entry describes one TCR beta chain. The data originate from a study of blood T cell repertoires in COVID-19. Original handling: Estimated nucleated cell counts came from reference gene primer amplification. This table comes from immunoSEQ multiplex PCR, and its TCRdb copy is limited to in-frame clones, with some not included. The V and J calls and clone size come from that table; D and trimming were worked out from the DNA. The sample has about 59,000 clones, over 70% seen once. The germline CDR1 and CDR2 sequences are SGHVS and FQNEAQ. V was cut by 2 bases and J by 4 bases, with 11 bases left in between. This CDR3 region has 14 residues.

The TCR was taken from a woman between 50 and 59 years old with active or convalescent COVID-19. What was sequenced was peripheral blood. The V and J genes are TRBV7-8 and TRBJ2-5; no clear D. The CDR3 DNA reads TGTGCCAGCAGCTTAAGCGTCGTGGGAGAGACCCAGTACTTC. Its protein product is CASSLSVVGETQYF.